This T cell receptor beta chain was sequenced in a study of radiotherapy plus CTLA-4 blockade in lung cancer. Turning to the study itself: Objective responses occurred in around 18% of patients; over 25% had disease control. Study conclusions and caveats: Expansion of tumor-derived TCR clones was observed in blood after radiotherapy plus ipilimumab. Early blood T cell clone changes and increased post-radiation serum interferon-beta were reportedly the strongest response predictors.

In the case of this clone: Its antigen remains unidentified.

The study treated chemo-refractory metastatic non-small-cell lung cancer patients with focal radiation plus ipilimumab CTLA-4 blockade. Method: immunoSEQ multiplex PCR; TCRdb's copy keeps in-frame clones and lacks some. The table has some 64,000 clones, roughly 80% seen once. The sample in question was peripheral blood, obtained from a patient treated with radiotherapy plus ipilimumab. The sequence derives from a human donor with non-small cell lung cancer who had a complete response to radiotherapy plus ipilimumab.

CDR3 coding DNA: TGCGCCAGCAGCCAACCCGGGACATCGAGTCGAGGCTACACCTTC. It codes for CASSQPGTSSRGYTF. The rearrangement joins TRBV4-3 to TRBJ1-2; a possible D gene is TRBD1 (6 bases). The V end lost 2 bases, the J end lost 8 bases, and 18 bases lay between the germline ends. Germline V CDR1 and CDR2: LGHNA, YSLEER. The CDR3 totals 15 residues.